These T cell receptor beta chains were read from a single sample in a study of OX40 agonist ivuxolimab in advanced cancers. TCRdb's copy holds only in-frame clones and misses some; the assay was immunoSEQ multiplex PCR. Here the sample spans around 31,000 clones, about four fifths being singletons. Sequences were derived from CD4+ or CD8+ T cells sorted from blood, sampled in a trial of the OX40 agonist ivuxolimab. These receptor sequences come from an adult with an advanced solid tumor such as melanoma, head and neck, liver or kidney cancer. Both conserved end residues are part of each CDR3. Each record gives: V gene, clone size, D gene, J gene, CDR3 DNA, CDR3 protein. D genes are given only for firm matches. For some rows the clone size is stated as once, few or many, or as a class when expanded; others skip it.

v_call: TRBV15
clone_size: few
d_call: TRBD1
j_call: TRBJ2-2
cdr3_nt: TGTGCCACCAGCACAGGACAGGGAGGCCGCGGGGAGCTGTTTTTT
cdr3_aa: CATSTGQGGRGELFF

v_call: TRBV4-1
clone_size: once
d_call: TRBD2
j_call: TRBJ2-1
cdr3_nt: TGCGCCAGCAGCTGGACTAGCGGGGGACAGTATGAGCAGTTCTTC
cdr3_aa: CASSWTSGGQYEQFF

v_call: TRBV28
clone_size: NA
d_call: NA
j_call: TRBJ1-5
cdr3_nt: TGTGCCAGCAGATACGGGTTGTCGGGGGTCAGCAATCAGCCCCAGCATTTT
cdr3_aa: CASRYGLSGVSNQPQHF

v_call: TRBV7-2
clone_size: NA
d_call: NA
j_call: TRBJ1-3
cdr3_nt: TGTGCCAGCAGCTTAGGACGCTCTGGAAACACCATATATTTT
cdr3_aa: CASSLGRSGNTIYF

v_call: TRBV29-1
clone_size: NA
d_call: NA
j_call: TRBJ1-6
cdr3_nt: TGCAGCGCCAGGAGCTCCTATAATTCACCCCTCCACTTT
cdr3_aa: CSARSSYNSPLHF

v_call: TRBV7-9
clone_size: NA
d_call: TRBD1
j_call: TRBJ2-7
cdr3_nt: TGTGCCAGCAGGGCTGGGACAGGGCCTTCGGGAGAGCAGTACTTC
cdr3_aa: CASRAGTGPSGEQYF

v_call: TRBV7-2
clone_size: NA
d_call: NA
j_call: TRBJ1-5
cdr3_nt: TGTGCCAGCAGCTCCGAATATAGCAATCAGCCCCAGCATTTT
cdr3_aa: CASSSEYSNQPQHF

v_call: TRBV11-2
clone_size: NA
d_call: NA
j_call: TRBJ1-1
cdr3_nt: TGTGCCAGCAGCTTCCTCAACGGGGGGAACACTGAAGCTTTCTTT
cdr3_aa: CASSFLNGGNTEAFF

v_call: TRBV18
clone_size: NA
d_call: TRBD1
j_call: TRBJ2-2
cdr3_nt: TGTGCCAGCTCTCGGGACAGCACCACCGGGGAGCTGTTTTTT
cdr3_aa: CASSRDSTTGELFF

v_call: TRBV2
clone_size: NA
d_call: NA
j_call: TRBJ2-4
cdr3_nt: TGTGCCAGCAGTCCTTCGGTGGGGCCGCAAAACATTCAGTACTTC
cdr3_aa: CASSPSVGPQNIQYF

v_call: TRBV7-2
clone_size: NA
d_call: NA
j_call: TRBJ2-4
cdr3_nt: TGTGCCAGCAGCCACCTAAAGATAGCCAAAAACATTCAGTACTTC
cdr3_aa: CASSHLKIAKNIQYF